This T cell receptor (beta chain) was captured by sequencing in a study of cytomegalovirus exposure and HLA in healthy donors. Study findings and constraints: While the bulk of TCR sequences proved rare, some public TCRs turned up in many donors.

The study ran its PCR with 60 Vbeta and 13 Jbeta primers. Using immunoSEQ multiplex PCR, the repertoire was profiled, and TCRdb retains in-frame clones only, with some absent. The sample yields around 210,000 clones, approximately 85% seen once. Donors consisted of healthy bone marrow donors. The CDR3 runs to 14 residues. The germline V gene encodes CDR1 SEHNR and CDR2 FQNEAQ (reference sequence). V was shortened by 2 bases and J by 3 bases, with 11 bases between the two germline ends. The table lists this clone with a count of one. Its antigen is unknown. The receptor comes from a girl aged 2 to 9 in good health and CMV-seronegative. Sequences were obtained from PBMCs. The chain links TRBV7-9 to TRBJ2-7, with D maybe TRBD2 (7 bases). This CDR3 is CASSLLGGLYEQYF. For the CDR3, the DNA is TGTGCCAGCAGCTTACTGGGGGGGCTCTACGAGCAGTACTTC.